This T cell receptor (beta chain) appears in the sequencing data of a study of somatic mutations in cytotoxic T cells in rheumatoid arthritis. In the study overall: A roughly 30 ml EDTA sample of patient blood was drawn right after diagnosis, before any treatment.

In the case of this clone: Its target is not known.

By positive magnetic bead selection, CD4+ and CD8+ cells were isolated, and their purity was checked by flow cytometry. Notes on the study in general: Reported slight underrepresentation of TRBV07 in rheumatoid arthritis patients was not subjected to multiple-comparison adjustment. The study found CD8+ clonality increased with age in rheumatoid arthritis patients, not healthy controls.

Germline CDR1 and CDR2: SGHVS and FQNEAQ. V trimming: 6 bases; J trimming: 3 bases; junction bases outside the gene matches: 13. This CDR3 is built from 18 residues. Assay used: immunoSEQ multiplex PCR; TCRdb lists only in-frame clones, some missing. The data hold 20,000 to 25,000 clones, with 78% observed a single time. The chain carries TRBV7-8 and TRBJ1-4; 10 positions match TRBD1. The receptor comes from an adult with rheumatoid arthritis. Sequenced sample: CD8+ T cells sorted from blood. The CDR3 DNA is TGTGCCAGCAGGGATTCAAGGACAGGGGGGGCGGCTAATGAAAAACTGTTTTTT. Translated: CASRDSRTGGAANEKLFF.